The present entry profiles one T cell receptor beta chain with its context. Its antigen remains unidentified. TCRdb reanalysed the PCR reads using MiXCR and keeps one entry per CDR3 protein. The data hold under 600,000 distinct CDR3 sequences, with roughly 23% observed a single time. The sample is drawn from a study of molecular identifiers for immune sequencing clone quantification. On the study more broadly: The replicate experiment used RNA from approximately 20,000 or 100,000 naive CD8 cells. This RNA was split into five aliquots, and four of them were sequenced.

CD8+CD4-CCR7+CD45RA+ sorting gave the naive CD8 T cells. Study-wide results and limits: Spiked-in Jurkat TCR RNA corresponding to one cell was reported as detectable against approximately 1 million naive cells. For effector cells, clones above 20 RNA copies held over 97% of molecules; for naive cells, under 1%.

The CDR3 is 15 amino acids. The sequencing input was naive CD8+ T cells from blood, with Jurkat cell RNA spiked in. Subset meaning: FACS-sorted CD8+CD4-CCR7+CD45RA+ naive T cells. This clonotype originated in a human donor in good health. Some libraries in this study had Jurkat cell RNA spiked in. The chain has TRBV3-2 and TRBJ2-4; TRBD1 is the table's D call, not checked against the DNA. TRBV3-2 counts as a pseudogene. The CDR3 DNA reads as TGTGCCAGCAGCCAAGATACACAGGGCAAAAACATTCAGTACTTC. It codes for CASSQDTQGKNIQYF.